This TCR beta chain was recorded in a study of cytomegalovirus exposure and HLA in healthy donors. Looking at the study overall: The roughly 670 first-cohort repertoires shared a platform with the 120 validation repertoires, as reported in a later analysis.

General study results and limits: A later analysis found first-cohort TCR clusters tended to co-occur in the 95 to 150 validation repertoires.

Clones were read by immunoSEQ multiplex PCR, and TCRdb kept only the in-frame ones, dropping some. The sample includes more than 90,000 clones, around 85% seen only once; the top ten take about 4.1%. V lost 5 bases and J lost 5; bases outside the gene matches: 10. Germline CDR1 and CDR2: LNHDA and SQIVND (reference sequence). CDR3 size: 16 residues. This clone was picked up a small number of times. What it binds is not known. The sequenced sample consisted of PBMCs. This chain connects TRBV19 to TRBJ1-5; 9 positions agree with TRBD1. The TCR originated in a man in his late teens or twenties in good health and CMV-seropositive. As DNA, the CDR3 is TGTGCCAGTAGTGGACGGACAGGGGCTGATTATCAGCCCCAGCATTTT. Translating it yields CASSGRTGADYQPQHF.